This T cell receptor (beta chain) emerged from a study of blood T cell repertoires in COVID-19. Study at large: Acute-phase and convalescent COVID-19 samples originated in the United States, Italy and Spain. Sources were T cells, B-cell-depleted T cells, or PBMCs; the material itself was cDNA or gDNA.

Original processing notes: Counts of nucleated cells, estimated from reference gene primer amplification, were obtained. Using immunoSEQ multiplex PCR, the repertoire was profiled, and TCRdb retains in-frame clones only, with some absent. V and J calls and clone size follow that table, whereas D and trimming were derived from the DNA. The sample has over 200,000 clones; about 80% are singletons. Material for sequencing was peripheral blood. This receptor was identified in a woman in her forties with active or convalescent COVID-19.

The CDR3 coding sequence is TGTGCCAGTAGTGGGACAGGGACGGGCTATGGCTACACCTTC. Encoded protein: CASSGTGTGYGYTF. The V gene is TRBV19, the J gene TRBJ1-2, with 9 positions matching TRBD1. The CDR3 is 14 amino acids. The V gene end was trimmed by 5 bases and the J gene end by 4 bases; junction bases not matched to a gene: 5. The germline V gene has CDR1 LNHDA and CDR2 SQIVND (reference sequence).